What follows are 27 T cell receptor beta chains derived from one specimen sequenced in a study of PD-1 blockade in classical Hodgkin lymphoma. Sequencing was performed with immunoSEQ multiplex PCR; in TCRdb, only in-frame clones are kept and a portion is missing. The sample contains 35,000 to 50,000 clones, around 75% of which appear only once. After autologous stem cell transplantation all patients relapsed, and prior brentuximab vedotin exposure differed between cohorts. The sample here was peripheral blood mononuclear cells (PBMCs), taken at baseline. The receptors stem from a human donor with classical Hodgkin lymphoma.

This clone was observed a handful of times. The CDR3 reads CAWSAGYTGELFF. The CDR3 region has the DNA TGTGCCTGGTCGGCAGGGTACACCGGGGAGCTGTTTTTT. The V call is TRBV30, the J call TRBJ2-2, with D maybe TRBD1 (5 bases). This CDR3 comprises 13 residues. Trimming removed 5 bases at V and 3 bases at J, with 10 bases between. Germline CDR1 and CDR2: GTSNPN and SVGIG (reference sequence).

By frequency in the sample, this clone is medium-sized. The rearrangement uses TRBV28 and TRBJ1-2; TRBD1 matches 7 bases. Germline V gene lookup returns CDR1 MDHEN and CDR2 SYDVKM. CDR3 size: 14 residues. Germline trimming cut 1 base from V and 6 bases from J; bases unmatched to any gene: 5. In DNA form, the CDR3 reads TGTGCCAGCAGTTTATCGGGACAGCGGCATGGCTACACCTTC. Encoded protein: CASSLSGQRHGYTF.

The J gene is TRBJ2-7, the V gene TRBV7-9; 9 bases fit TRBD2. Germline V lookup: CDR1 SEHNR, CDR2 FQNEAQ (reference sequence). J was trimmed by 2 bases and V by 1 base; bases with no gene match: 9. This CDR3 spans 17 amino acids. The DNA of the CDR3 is TGTGCCAGCAGCTTAGACAAGCGGGAGGTTCCTACCTACGAGCAGTACTTC. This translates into CASSLDKREVPTYEQYF.

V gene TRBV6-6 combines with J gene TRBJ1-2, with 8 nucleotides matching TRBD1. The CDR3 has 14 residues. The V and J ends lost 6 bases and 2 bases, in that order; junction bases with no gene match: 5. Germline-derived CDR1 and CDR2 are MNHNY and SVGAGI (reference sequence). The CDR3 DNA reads TGTGCCAGCAGCCATAGACAGGGGAACTATGGCTACACCTTC. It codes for CASSHRQGNYGYTF.

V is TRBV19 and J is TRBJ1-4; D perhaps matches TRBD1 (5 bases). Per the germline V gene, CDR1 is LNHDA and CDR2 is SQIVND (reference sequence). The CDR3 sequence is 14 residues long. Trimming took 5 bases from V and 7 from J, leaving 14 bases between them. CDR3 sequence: CASSWRAQGEKLFF. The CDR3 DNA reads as TGTGCCAGTAGTTGGAGGGCTCAGGGTGAAAAACTGTTTTTT.

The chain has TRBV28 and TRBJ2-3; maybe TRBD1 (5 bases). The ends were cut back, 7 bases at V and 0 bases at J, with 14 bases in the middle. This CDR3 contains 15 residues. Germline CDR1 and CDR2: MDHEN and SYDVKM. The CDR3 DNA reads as TGTGCCAGCAACGCAGGGCGCTTGAGCACAGATACGCAGTATTTT. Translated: CASNAGRLSTDTQYF.

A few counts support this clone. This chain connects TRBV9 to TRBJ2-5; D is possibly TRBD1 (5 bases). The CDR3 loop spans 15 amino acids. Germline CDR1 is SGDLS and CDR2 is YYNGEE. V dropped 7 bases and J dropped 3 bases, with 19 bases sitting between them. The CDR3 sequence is CASGWQGEVKETQYF. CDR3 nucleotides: TGTGCCAGCGGTTGGCAGGGCGAGGTAAAAGAGACCCAGTACTTC.

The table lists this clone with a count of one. CDR3 residues: CASSLSREETQYF. CDR3 sequence (DNA): TGTGCCAGCAGCTTATCGCGGGAAGAGACCCAGTACTTC. J is TRBJ2-5 and V is TRBV7-9; a possible D gene is TRBD2 (5 bases). CDR3 length: 13 amino acids. Germline-derived CDR1 and CDR2 are SEHNR and FQNEAQ (reference sequence). Between the trimmed V and J ends, which lost 2 bases and 3 bases, there was a span of 7 bases.

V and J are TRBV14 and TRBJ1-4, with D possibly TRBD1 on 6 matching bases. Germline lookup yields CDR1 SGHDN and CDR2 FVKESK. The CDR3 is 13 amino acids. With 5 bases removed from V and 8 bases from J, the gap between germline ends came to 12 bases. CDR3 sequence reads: CASSLQGWEKLFF. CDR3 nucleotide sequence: TGTGCCAGCAGCTTGCAGGGGTGGGAAAAACTGTTTTTT.

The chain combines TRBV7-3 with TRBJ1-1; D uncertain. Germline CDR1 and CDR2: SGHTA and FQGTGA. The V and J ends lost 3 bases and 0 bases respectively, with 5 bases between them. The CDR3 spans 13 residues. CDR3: CASSLVMNTEAFF. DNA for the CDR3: TGTGCCAGCAGCTTGGTGATGAACACTGAAGCTTTCTTT.

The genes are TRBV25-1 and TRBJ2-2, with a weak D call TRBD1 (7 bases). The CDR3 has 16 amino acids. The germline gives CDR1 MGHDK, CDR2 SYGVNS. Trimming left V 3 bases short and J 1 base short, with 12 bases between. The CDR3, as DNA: TGTGCCAGCAGTGAGTGGCAGGGGGGGAACACCGGGGAGCTGTTTTTT. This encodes CASSEWQGGNTGELFF.

The CDR3 region has the DNA TGTGCCAGCAGTTTAATCGGACAGGGGGTATACAATGAGCAGTTCTTC. Translating gives CASSLIGQGVYNEQFF. The chain is built from TRBV28 and TRBJ2-1, with 10 bases lining up with TRBD1. CDR3 length equals 16 residues. Germline trimming cut 2 bases from V and 4 bases from J; bases unmatched to any gene: 5. Germline lookup yields CDR1 MDHEN and CDR2 SYDVKM.

CDR3 coding DNA: TGTGCCAGTAACTCGGGGACAGGTTCGTCCTACGAGCAGTACTTC. Amino acid sequence: CASNSGTGSSYEQYF. This sequence joins TRBV19 and TRBJ2-7, with TRBD1 matching 8 bases. The CDR3 is made up of 15 amino acids. Germline trimming cut 7 bases from V and 1 base from J; bases unmatched to any gene: 9. Germline values: CDR1 LNHDA, CDR2 SQIVND (reference sequence).

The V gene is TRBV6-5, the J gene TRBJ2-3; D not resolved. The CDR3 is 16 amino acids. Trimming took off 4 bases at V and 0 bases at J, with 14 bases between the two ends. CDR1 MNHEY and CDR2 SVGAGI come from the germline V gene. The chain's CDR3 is CASSSHSSSSTDTQYF. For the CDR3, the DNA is TGTGCCAGCAGTTCACATAGCTCCTCTAGCACAGATACGCAGTATTTT.

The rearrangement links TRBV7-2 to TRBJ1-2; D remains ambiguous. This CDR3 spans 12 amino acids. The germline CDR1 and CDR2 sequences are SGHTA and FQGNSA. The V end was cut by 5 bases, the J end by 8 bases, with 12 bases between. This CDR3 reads CASSPRGAGYTF. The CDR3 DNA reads TGTGCCAGCAGCCCCCGCGGCGCCGGCTACACCTTC.

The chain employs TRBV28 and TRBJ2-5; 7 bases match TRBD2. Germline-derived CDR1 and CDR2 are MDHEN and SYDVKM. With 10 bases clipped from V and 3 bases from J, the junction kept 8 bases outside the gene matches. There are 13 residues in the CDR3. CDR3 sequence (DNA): TGTGCCAAACGGGGGGATAGAGAAGAGACCCAGTACTTC. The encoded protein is CAKRGDREETQYF.

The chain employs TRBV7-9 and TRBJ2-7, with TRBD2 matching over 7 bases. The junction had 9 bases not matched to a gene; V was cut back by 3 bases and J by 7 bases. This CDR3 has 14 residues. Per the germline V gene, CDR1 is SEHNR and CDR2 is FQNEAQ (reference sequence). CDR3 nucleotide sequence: TGTGCCAGCAGCTTGGCCAGCGGGGTGTGGGAGCAGTACTTC. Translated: CASSLASGVWEQYF. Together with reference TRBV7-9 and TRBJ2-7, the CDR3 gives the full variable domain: DTGVSQNPRHKITKRGQNVTFRCDPISEHNRLYWYRQTLGQGPEFLTYFQNEAQLEKSRLLSDRFSAERPKGSFSTLEIQRTEQGDSAMYLCASSLASGVWEQYFGPGTRLTVT.

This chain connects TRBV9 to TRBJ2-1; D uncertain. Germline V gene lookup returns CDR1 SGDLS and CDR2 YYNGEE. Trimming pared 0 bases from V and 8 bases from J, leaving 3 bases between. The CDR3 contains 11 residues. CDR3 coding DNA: TGTGCCAGCAGCGTAGTCGATGAGCAGTTCTTC. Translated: CASSVVDEQFF.

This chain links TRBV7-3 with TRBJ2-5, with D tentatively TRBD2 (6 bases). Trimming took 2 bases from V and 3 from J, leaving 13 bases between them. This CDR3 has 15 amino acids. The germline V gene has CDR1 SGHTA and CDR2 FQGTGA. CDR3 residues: CASSLGGFPEETQYF. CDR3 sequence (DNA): TGTGCCAGCAGCTTAGGAGGGTTTCCTGAAGAGACCCAGTACTTC.

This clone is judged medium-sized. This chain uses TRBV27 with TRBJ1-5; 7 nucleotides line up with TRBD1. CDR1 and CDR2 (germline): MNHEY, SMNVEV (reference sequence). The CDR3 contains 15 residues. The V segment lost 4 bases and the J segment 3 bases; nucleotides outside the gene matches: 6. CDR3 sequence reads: CASSSSDRNNQPQHF. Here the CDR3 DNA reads TGTGCCAGCAGTTCCTCGGACAGGAACAATCAGCCCCAGCATTTT.

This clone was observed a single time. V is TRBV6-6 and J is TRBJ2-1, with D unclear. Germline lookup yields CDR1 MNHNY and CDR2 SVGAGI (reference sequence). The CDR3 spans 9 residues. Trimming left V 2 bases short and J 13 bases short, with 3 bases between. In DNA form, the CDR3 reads TGTGCCAGCAGTTACCCCCAGTTCTTC. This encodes CASSYPQFF.

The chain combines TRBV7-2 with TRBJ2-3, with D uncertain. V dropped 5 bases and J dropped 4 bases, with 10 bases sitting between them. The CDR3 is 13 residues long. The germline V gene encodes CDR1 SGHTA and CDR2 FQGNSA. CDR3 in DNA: TGTGCCAGCAGCCCCCGTCCACCAGATACGCAGTATTTT. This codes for CASSPRPPDTQYF.

CDR3 DNA sequence: TGTGCCAGTAGTATAGGGGGTAGGGATACGCAGTATTTT. Amino acids: CASSIGGRDTQYF. The V call is TRBV19, the J call TRBJ2-3; no clear D. Trimming left V 1 base short and J 6 bases short, with 8 bases between. Germline CDR1 is LNHDA and CDR2 is SQIVND (reference sequence). The CDR3 is 13 residues long. The full variable domain, completed using reference TRBV19 and TRBJ2-3, is DGGITQSPKYLFRKEGQNVTLSCEQNLNHDAMYWYRQDPGQGLRLIYYSQIVNDFQKGDIAEGYSVSREKKESFPLTVTSAQKNPTAFYLCASSIGGRDTQYFGPGTRLTVL.

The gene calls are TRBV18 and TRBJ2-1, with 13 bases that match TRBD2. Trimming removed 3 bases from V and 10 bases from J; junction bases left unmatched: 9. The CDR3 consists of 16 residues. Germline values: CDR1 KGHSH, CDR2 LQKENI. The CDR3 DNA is TGTGCCAGCTCACCCCGGACTAGCGGGAGTAATGAAGAGCAGTTCTTC. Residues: CASSPRTSGSNEEQFF.

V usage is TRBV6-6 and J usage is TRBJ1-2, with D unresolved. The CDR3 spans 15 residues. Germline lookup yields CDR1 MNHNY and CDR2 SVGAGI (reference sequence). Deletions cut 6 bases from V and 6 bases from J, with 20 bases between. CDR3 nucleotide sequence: TGTGCCAGCAGCACCTTATCGAGGGCCCCTGATGGCTACACCTTC. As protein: CASSTLSRAPDGYTF.

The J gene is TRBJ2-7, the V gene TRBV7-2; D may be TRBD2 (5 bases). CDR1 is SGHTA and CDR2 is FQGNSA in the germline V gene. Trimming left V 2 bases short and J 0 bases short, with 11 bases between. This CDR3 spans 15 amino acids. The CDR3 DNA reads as TGTGCCAGCAGCTTAAAAGCGGAGAGCTCCTACGAGCAGTACTTC. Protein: CASSLKAESSYEQYF.

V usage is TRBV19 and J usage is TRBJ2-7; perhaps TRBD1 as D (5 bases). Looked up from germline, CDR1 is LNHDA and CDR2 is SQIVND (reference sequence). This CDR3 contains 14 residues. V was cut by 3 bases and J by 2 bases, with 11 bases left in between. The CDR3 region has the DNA TGTGCCAGTAGTATCTCACAGGCAACCTACGAGCAGTACTTC. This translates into CASSISQATYEQYF.